Listed below are T cell receptor beta chains from one sample, sequenced in a study of early T cells in non-severe SARS-CoV-2 infection. From the 5' RACE reads, TCRdb called clonotypes with MiXCR, one entry per CDR3 protein. The profile shows fewer than 130,000 distinct CDR3 sequences, over 10% of them singletons. The sequencing used whole blood, collected at baseline. The receptors come from an adult who was a healthcare worker with PCR-confirmed SARS-CoV-2 infection or an uninfected control (not recorded which). CDR3s include the opening cysteine and the closing phenylalanine or tryptophan. Fields, in order: CDR3 DNA, CDR3 protein, V gene, D gene, J gene, clone size. The D gene is left open where the match is weak. Size is stated for part of the rows, as once, few or many counts, or as a class when the clone is expanded.

CDR3 DNA: TGCAGTGCAATGAGGTTAGCGGGAGAGTACGAGCAGTACTTC
CDR3 protein: CSAMRLAGEYEQYF
V gene: TRBV20-1
D gene: TRBD2
J gene: TRBJ2-7
clone size: few

CDR3 DNA: TGCGCCAGCATCCCCGGGGGGGGGCCCGGGGAGCTGTTTTTT
CDR3 protein: CASIPGGGPGELFF
V gene: TRBV10-2
D gene: TRBD2
J gene: TRBJ2-2
clone size: .

CDR3 DNA: TGTGCCAGCAGCCCGGACACCTATGGCTACACCTTC
CDR3 protein: CASSPDTYGYTF
V gene: TRBV11-2
D gene: .
J gene: TRBJ1-2
clone size: .

CDR3 DNA: TGTGCCAGCAGTGCCCGGGAGCAGTACTTC
CDR3 protein: CASSAREQYF
V gene: TRBV2
D gene: .
J gene: TRBJ2-7
clone size: many

CDR3 DNA: TGTGCCAGCAGCTCCGTCGCCCCCTCTGGAAACACCATATATTTT
CDR3 protein: CASSSVAPSGNTIYF
V gene: TRBV7-9
D gene: .
J gene: TRBJ1-3
clone size: .

CDR3 DNA: TGCAGCGTTGTAATAGGGGGCAATCAGCCCCAGCATTTT
CDR3 protein: CSVVIGGNQPQHF
V gene: TRBV29-1
D gene: .
J gene: TRBJ1-5
clone size: few

CDR3 DNA: TGTGCCAGCAGTTACTCTTCGGCAGGGGGGGTCAAAAACATTCAGTACTTC
CDR3 protein: CASSYSSAGGVKNIQYF
V gene: TRBV6-5
D gene: .
J gene: TRBJ2-4
clone size: .

CDR3 DNA: TGTGCCAGCAGTCTTATGAGCCTAGCGGGTGAGCAGTTCTTC
CDR3 protein: CASSLMSLAGEQFF
V gene: TRBV28
D gene: TRBD2
J gene: TRBJ2-1
clone size: many

CDR3 DNA: TGCAGTGCTAGCCTGCTAGCGGGAAAACTCAATGAGCAGTTCTTC
CDR3 protein: CSASLLAGKLNEQFF
V gene: TRBV20-1
D gene: TRBD2
J gene: TRBJ2-1
clone size: few

CDR3 DNA: TGTGCCAGCAGTGGACTGGGGAGCTCCTACGAGCAGTACTTC
CDR3 protein: CASSGLGSSYEQYF
V gene: TRBV2
D gene: .
J gene: TRBJ2-7
clone size: few

CDR3 DNA: TGCAGCGTGGGTATGACAGGGATCGGGACCGGGGAGCTGTTTTTT
CDR3 protein: CSVGMTGIGTGELFF
V gene: TRBV29-1
D gene: TRBD1
J gene: TRBJ2-2
clone size: few

CDR3 DNA: TGCAGCGCCGGGACAGCACAAGAGACCCAGTACTTC
CDR3 protein: CSAGTAQETQYF
V gene: TRBV29-1
D gene: TRBD1
J gene: TRBJ2-5
clone size: .

CDR3 DNA: TGTGCCAGCAGCTCCCGGACAGGGCCGATACCAAGCGACGAGCAGTACTTC
CDR3 protein: CASSSRTGPIPSDEQYF
V gene: TRBV7-9
D gene: TRBD1
J gene: TRBJ2-7
clone size: few

CDR3 DNA: TGTGCCAGCAGTGACTTCTCTGGGGCCAACGTCCTGACTTTC
CDR3 protein: CASSDFSGANVLTF
V gene: TRBV25-1
D gene: .
J gene: TRBJ2-6
clone size: .

CDR3 DNA: TGCGCCAGCAGCTTGAAACGGTTCGAACGGGACACTGAAGCTTTCTTT
CDR3 protein: CASSLKRFERDTEAFF
V gene: TRBV5-1
D gene: .
J gene: TRBJ1-1
clone size: .

CDR3 DNA: TGTGCCAGCTCACCCGCGGGAGGGGGTAATCAGCCCCAGCATTTT
CDR3 protein: CASSPAGGGNQPQHF
V gene: TRBV18
D gene: .
J gene: TRBJ1-5
clone size: few

CDR3 DNA: TGCGCCAGCAGCCAAGAGGAGAGGGGGCGAGGCAATCAGCCCCAGCATTTT
CDR3 protein: CASSQEERGRGNQPQHF
V gene: TRBV4-1
D gene: TRBD1
J gene: TRBJ1-5
clone size: few

CDR3 DNA: TGTGCCAGCAGTTCGGACAGGGGGCTTTCACCCCTCCACTTT
CDR3 protein: CASSSDRGLSPLHF
V gene: TRBV5-4
D gene: TRBD1
J gene: TRBJ1-6
clone size: .

CDR3 DNA: TGTGCCAGCAGCTTGGATTTGGGGCCTCCCACAGATACGCAGTATTTT
CDR3 protein: CASSLDLGPPTDTQYF
V gene: TRBV5-6
D gene: .
J gene: TRBJ2-3
clone size: .

CDR3 DNA: TGTGCCAGCAGCCCCGGCCCAGGTCAGGGCACAGATACGCAGTATTTT
CDR3 protein: CASSPGPGQGTDTQYF
V gene: TRBV7-9
D gene: .
J gene: TRBJ2-3
clone size: few

CDR3 DNA: TGCAGTGCTAGAGAGGGACTAGCAGCAGATACGCAGTATTTT
CDR3 protein: CSAREGLAADTQYF
V gene: TRBV20-1
D gene: TRBD2
J gene: TRBJ2-3
clone size: .

CDR3 DNA: TGCGCCAGCAGCTTTCAGGGGCGAGATGAAAAACTGTTTTTT
CDR3 protein: CASSFQGRDEKLFF
V gene: TRBV5-1
D gene: .
J gene: TRBJ1-4
clone size: few

CDR3 DNA: TGTGCCAGCAGCTCTCGACTAGCGGGGAACAATGAGCAGTTCTTC
CDR3 protein: CASSSRLAGNNEQFF
V gene: TRBV5-5
D gene: TRBD2
J gene: TRBJ2-1
clone size: few

CDR3 DNA: TGTGCCAGCAGCCTCCCCCTAGCGGGGCCTAGCACAGATACGCAGTATTTT
CDR3 protein: CASSLPLAGPSTDTQYF
V gene: TRBV7-9
D gene: TRBD2
J gene: TRBJ2-3
clone size: few

CDR3 DNA: TGCGCCAGCAGCTTTTCCGGGACTAGTCCCCGGTACGAGCAGTACTTC
CDR3 protein: CASSFSGTSPRYEQYF
V gene: TRBV5-1
D gene: TRBD2
J gene: TRBJ2-7
clone size: many

CDR3 DNA: TGTGCCAGCAGTCGCCTGGGACCTTCCTCTGGAAACACCATATATTTT
CDR3 protein: CASSRLGPSSGNTIYF
V gene: TRBV6-5
D gene: .
J gene: TRBJ1-3
clone size: .

CDR3 DNA: TGTGCCTGGTCCTCACAGGGGGGAGACAGGGGGCTTCGACGCTACGAGCAGTACTTC
CDR3 protein: CAWSSQGGDRGLRRYEQYF
V gene: TRBV30
D gene: TRBD1
J gene: TRBJ2-7
clone size: many

CDR3 DNA: TGTGCCAGCAGTTTCAGGGCGGTCTCTAGCAATCAGCCCCAGCATTTT
CDR3 protein: CASSFRAVSSNQPQHF
V gene: TRBV27
D gene: .
J gene: TRBJ1-5
clone size: many

CDR3 DNA: TGTGCCAGCAGTAGCAGTCCAGAGACCCAGTACTTC
CDR3 protein: CASSSSPETQYF
V gene: TRBV27
D gene: .
J gene: TRBJ2-5
clone size: few

CDR3 DNA: TGTGCCAGCAGCCTAGCGGGAGGTCGCCTAAGTAGGCAGTTCTTC
CDR3 protein: CASSLAGGRLSRQFF
V gene: TRBV6-5
D gene: TRBD2
J gene: TRBJ2-1
clone size: .

CDR3 DNA: TGTGCCAGCAGAGTGACAGGGAACATGAACACTGAAGCTTTCTTT
CDR3 protein: CASRVTGNMNTEAFF
V gene: TRBV2
D gene: TRBD1
J gene: TRBJ1-1
clone size: .

CDR3 DNA: TGTGCCAGCAGCCAAGGTTACGCCTGGTACTTC
CDR3 protein: CASSQGYAWYF
V gene: TRBV14
D gene: .
J gene: TRBJ2-7
clone size: .

CDR3 DNA: TGTGCCAGTAGGACTAGCGGGAGGGCGAACGACGAGCAGTACTTC
CDR3 protein: CASRTSGRANDEQYF
V gene: TRBV19
D gene: TRBD2
J gene: TRBJ2-7
clone size: few

CDR3 DNA: TGTGCCAGCAGCTTGGGACAGGGGCCCAACAATCAGCCCCAGCATTTT
CDR3 protein: CASSLGQGPNNQPQHF
V gene: TRBV7-9
D gene: TRBD1
J gene: TRBJ1-5
clone size: .

CDR3 DNA: TGTGCCAGCAGGGTAGGTGGGCCTGAAGCTTTCTTT
CDR3 protein: CASRVGGPEAFF
V gene: TRBV2
D gene: .
J gene: TRBJ1-1
clone size: .

CDR3 DNA: TGTGCCAGTAGTACTTCAGAGGACTATGGCTACACCTTC
CDR3 protein: CASSTSEDYGYTF
V gene: TRBV19
D gene: .
J gene: TRBJ1-2
clone size: few

CDR3 DNA: TGTGCCAGCAGTCTCACAAAGACAGCCTACAGTGAGACTGAAGCTTTCTTT
CDR3 protein: CASSLTKTAYSETEAFF
V gene: TRBV12-3/TRBV12-4
D gene: .
J gene: TRBJ1-1
clone size: many

CDR3 DNA: TGTGCCACCAGCAGAGATATCCCGTACTACGAGCAGTACTTC
CDR3 protein: CATSRDIPYYEQYF
V gene: TRBV15
D gene: .
J gene: TRBJ2-7
clone size: many

CDR3 DNA: TGCAGCGTTGCAGCGGGGAGAGGAACACTGAAAGCTTTCTTT
CDR3 protein: CSVAAGRGTLKAFF
V gene: TRBV29-1
D gene: .
J gene: TRBJ1-1
clone size: .

CDR3 DNA: TGTGCCAGCGTTAGGGGGACAGGCATGAACACTGAAGCTTTCTTT
CDR3 protein: CASVRGTGMNTEAFF
V gene: TRBV7-6
D gene: TRBD1
J gene: TRBJ1-1
clone size: .

CDR3 DNA: TGTGCCAGCAGTCACACGCCCGGTTCACCCCTCCACTTT
CDR3 protein: CASSHTPGSPLHF
V gene: TRBV27
D gene: .
J gene: TRBJ1-6
clone size: many

CDR3 DNA: TGTGCCAGCCTAGGGACTGTAGGGGCAGATACGCAGTATTTT
CDR3 protein: CASLGTVGADTQYF
V gene: TRBV28
D gene: .
J gene: TRBJ2-3
clone size: few

CDR3 DNA: TGCAGCGTTTACAGCGGAAACACCATATATTTT
CDR3 protein: CSVYSGNTIYF
V gene: TRBV29-1
D gene: .
J gene: TRBJ1-3
clone size: many

CDR3 DNA: TGCAGTGCTAGACCACTAGCGGGAGTTTACAATGAGCAGTTCTTC
CDR3 protein: CSARPLAGVYNEQFF
V gene: TRBV20-1
D gene: TRBD2
J gene: TRBJ2-1
clone size: .

CDR3 DNA: TGCAGCGCCCTGGGACTAGGGGTCTCCTACGAGCAGTACTTC
CDR3 protein: CSALGLGVSYEQYF
V gene: TRBV29-1
D gene: TRBD2
J gene: TRBJ2-7
clone size: few

CDR3 DNA: TGCGCCAGCAGCTTTATGAATCTGGGGGACACTGAAGCTTTCTTT
CDR3 protein: CASSFMNLGDTEAFF
V gene: TRBV5-1
D gene: .
J gene: TRBJ1-1
clone size: .

CDR3 DNA: TGTGCCAGCTCCCAAGGACAAGATGAAAAACTGTTTTTT
CDR3 protein: CASSQGQDEKLFF
V gene: TRBV18
D gene: .
J gene: TRBJ1-4
clone size: few

CDR3 DNA: TGTGCCAGCAGCCCCGGGACAAGCTATGGCTACACCTTC
CDR3 protein: CASSPGTSYGYTF
V gene: TRBV11-1
D gene: .
J gene: TRBJ1-2
clone size: .

CDR3 DNA: TGCAGTGCTCGCCGAATGGGACTAGCGCGGAATGAGCAGTTCTTC
CDR3 protein: CSARRMGLARNEQFF
V gene: TRBV20-1
D gene: TRBD2
J gene: TRBJ2-1
clone size: .

CDR3 DNA: TGTGCCAGCAGTTTTAGGGCTGTGGGCTCGTATGAGCAGTTCTTC
CDR3 protein: CASSFRAVGSYEQFF
V gene: TRBV12-3/TRBV12-4
D gene: .
J gene: TRBJ2-1
clone size: .

CDR3 DNA: TGTGCCAGCAGTTACTCAACAGGGGGCAGAGGAGAGACCCAGTACTTC
CDR3 protein: CASSYSTGGRGETQYF
V gene: TRBV6-5
D gene: TRBD1
J gene: TRBJ2-5
clone size: many